One and the same sample provided the 26 T cell receptor beta chains below, sequenced in a study of cytomegalovirus exposure and HLA in healthy donors. The protocol was immunoSEQ multiplex PCR, while the TCRdb copy is restricted to in-frame clones and leaves out a portion. Here the sample spans 250,000 to 300,000 clones, around 91% being singletons. The specimen sequenced was PBMCs. Receptors were obtained from a woman aged 18-35 years in good health and CMV-seronegative.

The chain recombines TRBV28 with TRBJ1-2; weak D call: TRBD1 (6 bases). The V and J ends lost 5 bases and 4 bases respectively, with 17 bases between them. Germline loops: CDR1 MDHEN, CDR2 SYDVKM. The CDR3 consists of 15 residues. CDR3: CASSTLRQAGYGYTF. DNA for the CDR3: TGTGCCAGCAGTACCTTAAGACAGGCGGGCTATGGCTACACCTTC.

The rearrangement joins TRBV4-1 to TRBJ2-5; 12 bases are a match to TRBD1. There are 16 residues in the CDR3. Germline trimming cut 1 base from V and 5 bases from J; bases unmatched to any gene: 5. Germline V gene data show CDR1 as MGHRA and CDR2 as YSYEKL. In DNA, the CDR3 is TGCGCCAGCAGCCAAGTAGGGACAGGGGGCTGGGAGACCCAGTACTTC. The encoded protein is CASSQVGTGGWETQYF.

This clone was detected once. CDR3 protein: CASSPDRVSEAFF. Written as DNA, the CDR3 is TGTGCCAGCAGCCCAGACAGGGTGAGTGAAGCTTTCTTT. The V gene is TRBV14, the J gene TRBJ1-1, with 7 nucleotides matching TRBD1. Unmatched junction bases numbered 6, after V lost 4 bases and J lost 7 bases. The germline V gene encodes CDR1 SGHDN and CDR2 FVKESK. CDR3 length equals 13 residues.

The V gene is TRBV6-6, the J gene TRBJ2-3, with 7 bases lining up with TRBD2. The CDR3 runs to 15 residues. Trimming at V came to 4 bases and at J to 3 bases, leaving 7 bases not matched to a gene. Germline V lookup: CDR1 MNHNY, CDR2 SVGAGI (reference sequence). CDR3 loop: CASSSISGGTDTQYF. The CDR3 region has the DNA TGTGCCAGCAGTTCAATCTCCGGGGGGACAGATACGCAGTATTTT.

The rearrangement joins TRBV6-1 to TRBJ1-2, with D maybe TRBD1 (6 bases). Looked up from germline, CDR1 is MNHNS and CDR2 is SASEGT. With 2 bases removed from V and 2 bases from J, the gap between germline ends came to 15 bases. The CDR3 runs 16 residues. CDR3 protein: CASSENRGKKNYGYTF. CDR3 bases: TGTGCCAGCAGTGAAAATAGGGGGAAAAAGAACTATGGCTACACCTTC.

The V call is TRBV27, the J call TRBJ2-7; D remains unclear. The CDR3 loop spans 14 amino acids. In germline, CDR1 is MNHEY, CDR2 SMNVEV (reference sequence). Trimming left V 5 bases short and J 3 bases short, with 14 bases between. For the CDR3, the DNA is TGTGCCAGCAGTCCGTCCCAGGATATCTACGAGCAGTACGTC. Protein sequence: CASSPSQDIYEQYV.

V usage is TRBV5-1 and J usage is TRBJ2-1; 11 positions match TRBD2. J was trimmed by 9 bases and V by 2 bases; bases with no gene match: 1. This CDR3 region has 13 residues. The germline V gene has CDR1 SGHRS and CDR2 YFSETQ. The CDR3 reads CASSLGTSGEQFF. The CDR3 nucleotides read TGCGCCAGCAGCTTAGGGACTAGCGGTGAGCAGTTCTTC. Variable domain in full (rest from reference TRBV5-1 and TRBJ2-1): KAGVTQTPRYLIKTRGQQVTLSCSPISGHRSVSWYQQTPGQGLQFLFEYFSETQRNKGNFPGRFSGRQFSNSRSEMNVSTLELGDSALYLCASSLGTSGEQFFGPGTRLTVL.

The chain joins TRBV28 to TRBJ2-3, with 10 bases aligning to TRBD2. This CDR3 region has 17 residues. Germline V gene sequence: CDR1 MDHEN, CDR2 SYDVKM. Trimming cost V 2 bases and J 0 bases; bases outside gene matches: 5. The CDR3 DNA reads TGTGCCAGCAGTTTAGGTACTAGCGGGGCTAGCACAGATACGCAGTATTTT. Its translation is CASSLGTSGASTDTQYF.

A single count supports this clone. The genes are TRBV30 and TRBJ1-5, with D tentatively TRBD1 (5 bases). CDR1 and CDR2 from the germline V gene are GTSNPN and SVGIG (reference sequence). V was pared by 3 bases and J by 7 bases, with 19 bases between. The CDR3 extends over 15 amino acids. The CDR3 loop is CAWSVGAGQRQPQHF. CDR3 in DNA: TGTGCCTGGAGCGTTGGGGCAGGGCAACGGCAGCCCCAGCATTTT.

The J gene is TRBJ1-2, the V gene TRBV6-6; 7 bases line up with TRBD1. This CDR3 is built from 14 residues. Germline V CDR1 and CDR2: MNHNY, SVGAGI (reference sequence). J gave up 5 bases and V 2 bases, and 5 bases lay outside the gene matches. CDR3 loop: CASSYGDRLYGYTF. The DNA for the CDR3 is TGTGCCAGCAGTTACGGGGACAGACTATATGGCTACACCTTC.

The chain links TRBV28 to TRBJ1-6, with 7 bases lining up with TRBD1. Trimming cost V 7 bases and J 6 bases; bases outside gene matches: 12. In germline, CDR1 is MDHEN, CDR2 SYDVKM. This CDR3 has 16 residues. The CDR3 bases are TGTGCCAGCATCTCCGCAAGGCCAGGGGGTAATTCACCCCTCCACTTT. Amino acid sequence: CASISARPGGNSPLHF.

This clone was seen just once. DNA of the CDR3: TGTGCCAGTACAGGGAATAACAATCAGCCCCAGCATTTT. It yields the protein CASTGNNNQPQHF. The chain uses TRBV19 and TRBJ1-5, with D possibly being TRBD1 (5 bases). CDR1 is LNHDA, CDR2 SQIVND, per germline (reference sequence). The CDR3 is made up of 13 amino acids. V lost 7 bases and J lost 3, with 10 bases in between.

V gene TRBV6-4 combines with J gene TRBJ2-1; 8 bases match TRBD2. From germline, CDR1 is MRHNA and CDR2 SNTAGT. V lost 1 base to trimming and J lost 5 bases; unmatched junction nucleotides: 7. The CDR3 is 16 amino acids. The CDR3 coding sequence is TGTGCCAGCAGTGACTTCGTGACTAGCGTCAACAATGAGCAGTTCTTC. Amino acids: CASSDFVTSVNNEQFF.

The chain has TRBV2 and TRBJ1-1; 9 nucleotides align to TRBD1. Trimming took 7 bases from V and 3 from J; bases not matched to a gene: 3. There are 13 residues in the CDR3. CDR1 SNHLY and CDR2 FYNNEI come from the germline V gene. CDR3 nucleotides: TGTGCCAGCATTTGGACAGGGGACACTGAAGCTTTCTTT. It is translated as CASIWTGDTEAFF.

The rearrangement joins TRBV28 to TRBJ1-2; 7 positions match TRBD1. The trim removed 6 bases at V and 8 bases at J, leaving 9 bases unmatched. Germline V gene sequence: CDR1 MDHEN, CDR2 SYDVKM. The CDR3 loop spans 13 amino acids. The CDR3 DNA reads TGTGCCAGCAGACCGACAGGGACGTCAGGCTACACCTTC. Encoded protein: CASRPTGTSGYTF.

This chain uses TRBV27 with TRBJ1-1, with a possible D match to TRBD1 (6 bases). CDR1 and CDR2 from the germline V gene are MNHEY and SMNVEV (reference sequence). With 6 bases removed from V and 1 base from J, the gap between germline ends came to 12 bases. The CDR3 runs to 14 residues. The CDR3 reads CASSYTQGNTEAFF. DNA of the CDR3: TGTGCCAGCAGCTACACACAGGGGAACACTGAAGCTTTCTTT.

The rearrangement joins TRBV5-1 to TRBJ2-5; 7 bases are a match to TRBD2. J lost 5 bases, V lost 3 bases, and 19 bases had no gene match. Looked up from germline, CDR1 is SGHRS and CDR2 is YFSETQ. CDR3 size: 18 residues. The CDR3 DNA follows: TGCGCCAGCAGCTCCTATACAGCGGGAACTGGAATCGGGGAGACCCAGTACTTC. Its translation: CASSSYTAGTGIGETQYF.

The V and J genes are TRBV27 and TRBJ2-5, with 12 bases matching TRBD1. CDR3 length equals 14 residues. CDR1 and CDR2 (germline): MNHEY, SMNVEV (reference sequence). V shed 6 bases and J 4 bases; nucleotides not matched to a gene: 3. Here the CDR3 reads CASRGTGGRETQYF. The CDR3 bases are TGTGCCAGCAGAGGGACAGGGGGCAGAGAGACCCAGTACTTC.

The chain is built from TRBV4-1 and TRBJ1-5; D call uncertain. Per germline, CDR1 MGHRA and CDR2 YSYEKL. V lost 1 base to trimming and J lost 3 bases, with 10 bases between them. This CDR3 has 15 residues. CDR3: CASSQGNSNNQPQHF. The CDR3 DNA reads TGCGCCAGCAGCCAAGGGAACAGCAACAATCAGCCCCAGCATTTT.

The chain links TRBV6-9 to TRBJ1-2, with a weak D call TRBD1 (6 bases). Germline CDR1 MNHGY, CDR2 SVAAGI. The CDR3 has 13 amino acids. V shed 6 bases and J shed 6 bases, with 14 bases lying between them. The CDR3 protein is CASSPDSINGYTF. The CDR3 DNA sequence: TGTGCCAGCAGCCCGGACAGCATCAATGGCTACACCTTC.

The CDR3 is CATRKGQGSGNTIYF. The DNA for the CDR3 is TGTGCCACCAGGAAAGGACAGGGCTCCGGAAACACCATATATTTT. V is TRBV15 and J is TRBJ1-3, with TRBD1 identical over 8 bases. Germline V gene data show CDR1 as LNHNV and CDR2 as YYDKDF (reference sequence). This CDR3 comprises 15 residues. V shed 6 bases and J 4 bases; nucleotides not matched to a gene: 8.

The chain joins TRBV28 to TRBJ1-2, with TRBD1 as a possible D gene (6 bases). V was pared by 6 bases and J by 4 bases, with 9 bases between. Germline lookup yields CDR1 MDHEN and CDR2 SYDVKM. This CDR3 region has 12 residues. Here the CDR3 reads CASRKTGYGYTF. The DNA of the CDR3 is TGTGCCAGCAGGAAGACAGGCTATGGCTACACCTTC.

The chain recombines TRBV7-6 with TRBJ2-2; D perhaps matches TRBD2 (6 bases). Germline V gene sequence: CDR1 SGHVS, CDR2 FNYEAQ. V lost 5 bases and J lost 4, with 17 bases in between. The CDR3 extends over 16 amino acids. The CDR3 coding sequence is TGTGCCAGCAGCCTATTAGGCGGGGTAATCACCGGGGAGCTGTTTTTT. Encoded protein: CASSLLGGVITGELFF.

This clone has only one observation. The rearrangement joins TRBV28 to TRBJ1-4, with a weak D call TRBD1 (5 bases). Trimming took off 5 bases at V and 8 bases at J, with 18 bases between the two ends. The CDR3 is 15 amino acids. Germline assignment: CDR1 MDHEN and CDR2 SYDVKM. CDR3 residues: CASSPSGRGVEKLFF. In DNA, the CDR3 is TGTGCCAGCAGTCCCTCGGGGCGGGGGGTGGAAAAACTGTTTTTT.

V usage is TRBV4-3 and J usage is TRBJ2-1; D is unresolved. This CDR3 comprises 13 residues. V was pared by 0 bases and J by 7 bases, with 7 bases between. The germline V gene has CDR1 LGHNA and CDR2 YSLEER. The CDR3 DNA follows: TGCGCCAGCAGCCAAGAAAGCCGGAATGAGCAGTTCTTC. Translating it yields CASSQESRNEQFF.

The V gene is TRBV5-4, the J gene TRBJ2-7; weak D call: TRBD1 (5 bases). Per the germline V gene, CDR1 is SGHNT and CDR2 is YYREEE (reference sequence). The CDR3 consists of 13 residues. V lost 5 bases and J lost 3, with 12 bases in between. The CDR3 DNA is TGTGCCAGCAGATCCCAGGGCAACTACGAGCAGTACGTC. It yields the protein CASRSQGNYEQYV.